A selection of T cell receptor beta chains follows, all from one sample in a study of blood T cell repertoires in COVID-19. Sequenced by immunoSEQ multiplex PCR; TCRdb stores in-frame clones only, minus some. The table has hundreds of thousands of clones, approximately 87% seen once. Material: peripheral blood. The source of these receptors is a woman in her forties or fifties with COVID-19, enrolled during active disease. CDR3s include the opening cysteine and the closing phenylalanine or tryptophan. The D gene is left open where the match is weak. Size is stated for part of the rows, as once, few or many counts, or as a class when the clone is expanded.

J: TRBJ2-3
size: once
D: -
V: TRBV3-1/TRBV3-2
CDR3: CASSQDGSTDTQYF
DNA: TGTGCCAGCAGCCAAGACGGGAGCACAGATACGCAGTATTTT

J: TRBJ2-3
size: -
D: TRBD2
V: TRBV4-3
CDR3: CASSLGRRPSTDTQYF
DNA: TGCGCCAGCAGCCTCGGGAGGCGTCCTAGCACAGATACGCAGTATTTT

J: TRBJ1-1
size: -
D: TRBD1
V: TRBV4-3
CDR3: CASSHATRDRLNTEAFF
DNA: TGCGCCAGCAGCCACGCAACCCGGGACAGATTGAACACTGAAGCTTTCTTT

J: TRBJ2-1
size: -
D: -
V: TRBV11-3
CDR3: CASSLDQSARGQFF
DNA: TGTGCCAGCAGCTTAGATCAAAGCGCGCGTGGGCAGTTCTTC

J: TRBJ2-2
size: -
D: TRBD2
V: TRBV3-1/TRBV3-2
CDR3: CASSLGLAGGGLSAGELFF
DNA: TGTGCCAGCAGCCTTGGACTAGCGGGAGGGGGTTTGTCTGCCGGGGAGCTGTTTTTT

J: TRBJ1-4
size: few
D: -
V: TRBV5-1
CDR3: CASSFGRGLATNEKLFF
DNA: TGCGCCAGCAGCTTCGGCAGGGGATTGGCAACTAATGAAAAACTGTTTTTT

J: TRBJ2-7
size: once
D: TRBD2
V: TRBV28
CDR3: CASSWGASGMDAYEQYF
DNA: TGTGCCAGCAGTTGGGGGGCTAGCGGGATGGACGCCTACGAGCAGTACTTC

J: TRBJ2-2
size: -
D: TRBD2
V: TRBV27
CDR3: CASSLSQTSGRLTGGELFF
DNA: TGTGCCAGCAGTTTATCTCAGACTAGCGGGAGACTAACGGGCGGGGAGCTGTTTTTT

J: TRBJ1-2
size: -
D: TRBD1
V: TRBV9
CDR3: CASSPGQGARGYTF
DNA: TGTGCCAGCAGCCCAGGACAGGGGGCTCGAGGCTACACCTTC

J: TRBJ2-7
size: once
D: TRBD1
V: TRBV24-1
CDR3: CATSRDRGLWEQYF
DNA: TGTGCCACCAGTCGGGACAGGGGTCTGTGGGAGCAGTACTTC

J: TRBJ2-3
size: -
D: TRBD2
V: TRBV4-1
CDR3: CASSRLAGGTDTQYF
DNA: TGCGCCAGCAGCCGGCTAGCGGGGGGCACAGATACGCAGTATTTT

J: TRBJ2-1
size: -
D: TRBD1
V: TRBV23-1
CDR3: CASSQFTQGAESGHEQFF
DNA: TGCGCCAGCAGTCAATTCACACAGGGGGCGGAATCAGGCCATGAGCAGTTCTTC

J: TRBJ2-1
size: -
D: -
V: TRBV5-1
CDR3: CASSLAVDRGQFF
DNA: TGCGCCAGCAGCTTGGCCGTCGACCGGGGGCAGTTCTTC

J: TRBJ2-2
size: -
D: TRBD2
V: TRBV12-3/TRBV12-4
CDR3: CATRLAGGGELFF
DNA: TGTGCCACCAGACTAGCGGGCGGCGGGGAGCTGTTTTTT

J: TRBJ2-2
size: -
D: -
V: TRBV5-1
CDR3: CASSLGVGELFF
DNA: TGCGCCAGCAGCTTGGGAGTCGGGGAGCTGTTTTTT

J: TRBJ1-5
size: few
D: TRBD1
V: TRBV2
CDR3: CASSQGQGRQPQHF
DNA: TGTGCCAGCAGCCAGGGACAGGGGCGACAGCCCCAGCATTTT

J: TRBJ1-4
size: once
D: -
V: TRBV19
CDR3: CASSFQGLNEKLFF
DNA: TGTGCCAGTAGTTTCCAGGGGTTGAATGAAAAACTGTTTTTT

J: TRBJ2-7
size: few
D: TRBD1
V: TRBV27
CDR3: CASSTLGQGAYEQYF
DNA: TGTGCCAGCAGCACTCTAGGACAGGGTGCATACGAGCAGTACTTC

J: TRBJ1-5
size: few
D: -
V: TRBV6-1
CDR3: CASSEFRGLKGPQHF
DNA: TGTGCCAGCAGTGAATTTAGAGGGCTCAAGGGGCCCCAGCATTTT

J: TRBJ2-1
size: once
D: TRBD1
V: TRBV11-3
CDR3: CASSLGSLGRGRNEQFF
DNA: TGTGCCAGCAGCTTAGGTAGCTTGGGCAGGGGGCGCAATGAGCAGTTCTTC

J: TRBJ1-5
size: -
D: TRBD1
V: TRBV7-6
CDR3: CASSRNTGAGQPQHF
DNA: TGTGCCAGCAGCCGTAACACAGGGGCGGGTCAGCCCCAGCATTTT

J: TRBJ2-7
size: few
D: TRBD1
V: TRBV2
CDR3: CASSADRSYEQYF
DNA: TGTGCCAGCAGTGCGGACAGGAGCTACGAGCAGTACTTC

J: TRBJ1-2
size: -
D: -
V: TRBV5-4
CDR3: CASSLVSDYGYTF
DNA: TGTGCCAGCAGCTTGGTGTCGGACTATGGCTACACCTTC

J: TRBJ2-2
size: -
D: -
V: TRBV15
CDR3: CATSRVYAGSTGELFF
DNA: TGTGCCACCAGCAGAGTCTACGCCGGTTCCACCGGGGAGCTGTTTTTT

J: TRBJ1-2
size: once
D: TRBD1
V: TRBV7-2
CDR3: CASSFPSGTGAGYTF
DNA: TGTGCCAGCAGCTTTCCTTCCGGGACAGGGGCGGGCTACACCTTC

J: TRBJ1-5
size: -
D: TRBD1
V: TRBV2
CDR3: CASLRDRGGQPQHF
DNA: TGTGCCAGCCTTCGGGACAGGGGCGGTCAGCCCCAGCATTTT

J: TRBJ1-1
size: -
D: -
V: TRBV3-1/TRBV3-2
CDR3: CASSQDLGGREAFF
DNA: TGTGCCAGCAGCCAAGATCTTGGGGGGAGGGAGGCTTTCTTT

J: TRBJ2-7
size: -
D: TRBD1
V: TRBV5-1
CDR3: CASKSGQGIYEQYF
DNA: TGCGCCAGCAAATCTGGACAGGGGATTTACGAGCAGTACTTC

J: TRBJ2-3
size: -
D: -
V: TRBV10-1
CDR3: CASSAGHDRIRTDTQYF
DNA: TGCGCCAGCAGTGCGGGACATGACAGAATCCGCACAGATACGCAGTATTTT

J: TRBJ1-3
size: -
D: -
V: TRBV18
CDR3: CASSPPRGVDAGNTIYF
DNA: TGTGCCAGCTCACCTCCCCGGGGAGTCGACGCAGGAAACACCATATATTTT

J: TRBJ1-3
size: once
D: TRBD1
V: TRBV6-6
CDR3: CASRATQGAGENTIYF
DNA: TGTGCCAGCAGAGCGACCCAGGGGGCTGGAGAAAACACCATATATTTT

J: TRBJ1-3
size: -
D: -
V: TRBV5-4
CDR3: CASSMDISGNTIYF
DNA: TGTGCCAGCAGCATGGACATCTCTGGAAACACCATATATTTT

J: TRBJ2-2
size: -
D: TRBD1
V: TRBV10-1
CDR3: CASSDGSGQGISGELFF
DNA: TGCGCCAGCAGTGATGGTTCTGGACAGGGTATCTCCGGGGAGCTGTTTTTT

J: TRBJ1-2
size: -
D: TRBD1
V: TRBV7-3
CDR3: CASSYPGQDYGYTF
DNA: TGTGCCAGCAGCTATCCGGGACAGGACTATGGCTACACCTTC

J: TRBJ1-3
size: -
D: -
V: TRBV3-1/TRBV3-2
CDR3: CASSPGSGNTIYF
DNA: TGTGCCAGCAGCCCCGGGAGCGGAAACACCATATATTTT

J: TRBJ2-4
size: -
D: -
V: TRBV6-5
CDR3: CASSLRSLAKNIQYF
DNA: TGTGCCAGCAGCCTTCGGTCCCTAGCCAAAAACATTCAGTACTTC

J: TRBJ2-1
size: -
D: -
V: TRBV12-3/TRBV12-4
CDR3: CASRTGGHNEQFF
DNA: TGTGCCAGCAGAACCGGGGGACACAATGAGCAGTTCTTC

J: TRBJ2-5
size: -
D: -
V: TRBV11-2
CDR3: CASSPPRYQETQYF
DNA: TGTGCCAGCAGCCCCCCCAGGTACCAAGAGACCCAGTACTTC

J: TRBJ2-1
size: few
D: -
V: TRBV10-1
CDR3: CASSGTRAGTYNEQFF
DNA: TGCGCCAGCAGTGGGACTCGGGCCGGAACCTACAATGAGCAGTTCTTC

J: TRBJ2-2
size: -
D: TRBD2
V: TRBV10-3
CDR3: CAISSTSGRGAGELFF
DNA: TGTGCCATCAGTTCAACTAGCGGGAGGGGCGCCGGGGAGCTGTTTTTT

J: TRBJ1-3
size: -
D: -
V: TRBV14
CDR3: CASSQDFAGISGNTIYF
DNA: TGTGCCAGCAGCCAAGATTTCGCGGGGATCTCTGGAAACACCATATATTTT

J: TRBJ2-3
size: -
D: TRBD1
V: TRBV5-8
CDR3: CASSVQGASTDTQYF
DNA: TGTGCCAGCAGCGTACAGGGGGCGAGTACAGATACGCAGTATTTT